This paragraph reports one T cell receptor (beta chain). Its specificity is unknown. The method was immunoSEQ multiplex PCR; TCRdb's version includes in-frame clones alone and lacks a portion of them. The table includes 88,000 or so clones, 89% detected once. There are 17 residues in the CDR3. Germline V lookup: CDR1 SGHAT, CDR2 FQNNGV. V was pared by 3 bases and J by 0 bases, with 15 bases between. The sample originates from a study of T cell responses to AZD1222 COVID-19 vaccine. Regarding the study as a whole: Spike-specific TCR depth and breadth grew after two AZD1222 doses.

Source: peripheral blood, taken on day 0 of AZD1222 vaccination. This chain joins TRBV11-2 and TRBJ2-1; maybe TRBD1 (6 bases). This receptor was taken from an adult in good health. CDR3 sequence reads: CASSFRPQGSSYNEQFF. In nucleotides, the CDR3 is TGTGCCAGCAGCTTTCGCCCCCAGGGGAGCTCCTACAATGAGCAGTTCTTC. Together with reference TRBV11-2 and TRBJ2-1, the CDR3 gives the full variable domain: EAGVAQSPRYKIIEKRQSVAFWCNPISGHATLYWYQQILGQGPKLLIQFQNNGVVDDSQLPKDRFSAERLKGVDSTLKIQPAKLEDSAVYLCASSFRPQGSSYNEQFFGPGTRLTVL.